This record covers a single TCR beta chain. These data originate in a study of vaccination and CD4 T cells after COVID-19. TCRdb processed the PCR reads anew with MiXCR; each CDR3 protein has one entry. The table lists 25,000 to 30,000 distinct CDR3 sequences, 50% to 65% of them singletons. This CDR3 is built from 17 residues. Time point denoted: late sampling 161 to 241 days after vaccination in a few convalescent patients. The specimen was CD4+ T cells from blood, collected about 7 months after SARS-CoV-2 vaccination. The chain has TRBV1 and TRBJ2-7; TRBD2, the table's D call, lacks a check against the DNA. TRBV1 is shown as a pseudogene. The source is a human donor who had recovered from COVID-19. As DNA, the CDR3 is TGCACCAGCAGCCCCGATACTAGCGGGAGGGCTGTGTACGAGCAGTACTTC. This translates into CTSSPDTSGRAVYEQYF.